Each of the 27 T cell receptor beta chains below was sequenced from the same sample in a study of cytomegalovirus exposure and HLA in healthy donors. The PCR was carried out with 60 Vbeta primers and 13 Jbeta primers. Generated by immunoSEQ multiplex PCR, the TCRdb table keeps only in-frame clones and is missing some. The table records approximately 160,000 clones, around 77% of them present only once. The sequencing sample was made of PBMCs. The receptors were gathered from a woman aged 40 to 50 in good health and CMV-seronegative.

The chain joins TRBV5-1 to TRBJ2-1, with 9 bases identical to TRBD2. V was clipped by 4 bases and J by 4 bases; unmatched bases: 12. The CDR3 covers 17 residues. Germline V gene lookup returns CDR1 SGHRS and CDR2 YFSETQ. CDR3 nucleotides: TGCGCCAGCAGCCCCGGGACTAGCTCATTGAAATACAATGAGCAGTTCTTC. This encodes CASSPGTSSLKYNEQFF.

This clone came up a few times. The CDR3 loop reads CASGREIGSGELFF. As DNA, the CDR3 is TGTGCCAGTGGGCGGGAAATCGGGTCTGGGGAGCTGTTTTTT. The chain carries TRBV6-5 and TRBJ2-2; weak D call: TRBD2 (6 bases). Germline assignment: CDR1 MNHEY and CDR2 SVGAGI. V gave up 9 bases and J gave up 8 bases, with 19 bases separating them. CDR3 length: 14 amino acids.

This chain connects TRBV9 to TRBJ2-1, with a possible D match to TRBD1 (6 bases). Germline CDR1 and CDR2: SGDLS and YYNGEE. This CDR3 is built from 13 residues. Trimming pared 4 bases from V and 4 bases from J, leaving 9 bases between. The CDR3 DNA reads TGTGCCAGCAGCCACGGACAGTACAATGAGCAGTTCTTC. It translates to CASSHGQYNEQFF.

The CDR3: CASSVLDRGGYTF. In DNA form, the CDR3 reads TGTGCCAGCAGCGTCCTGGACAGGGGCGGCTACACCTTC. The chain recombines TRBV9 with TRBJ1-2, with 9 bases fitting TRBD1. This CDR3 spans 13 amino acids. CDR1 is SGDLS, CDR2 YYNGEE, per germline. V dropped 2 bases and J dropped 8; count of bases not matched to a gene: 4.

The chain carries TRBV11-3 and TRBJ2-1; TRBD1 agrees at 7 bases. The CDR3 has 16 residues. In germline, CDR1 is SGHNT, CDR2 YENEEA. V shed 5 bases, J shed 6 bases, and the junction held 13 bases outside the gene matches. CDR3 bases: TGTGCCAGCAGCCGGGAAGAGGGGGCGAAGGGCAATGAGCAGTTCTTC. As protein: CASSREEGAKGNEQFF.

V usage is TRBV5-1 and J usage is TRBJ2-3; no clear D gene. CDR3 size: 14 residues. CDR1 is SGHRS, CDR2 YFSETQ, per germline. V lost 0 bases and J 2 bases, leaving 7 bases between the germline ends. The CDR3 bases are TGCGCCAGCAGCTTGGAACAGCTCACAGATACGCAGTATTTT. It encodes CASSLEQLTDTQYF.

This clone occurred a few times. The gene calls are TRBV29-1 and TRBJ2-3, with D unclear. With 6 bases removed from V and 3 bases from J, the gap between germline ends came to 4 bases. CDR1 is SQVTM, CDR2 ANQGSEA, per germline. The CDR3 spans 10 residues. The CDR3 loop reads CSVRTDTQYF. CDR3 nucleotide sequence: TGCAGCGTCCGTACAGATACGCAGTATTTT.

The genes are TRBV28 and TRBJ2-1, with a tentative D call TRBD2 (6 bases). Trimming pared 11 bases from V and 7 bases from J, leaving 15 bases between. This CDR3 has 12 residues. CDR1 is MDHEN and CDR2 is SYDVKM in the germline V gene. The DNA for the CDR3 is TGTGCCCTCCAAGGGACTCTTAATGAGCAGTTCTTC. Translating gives CALQGTLNEQFF.

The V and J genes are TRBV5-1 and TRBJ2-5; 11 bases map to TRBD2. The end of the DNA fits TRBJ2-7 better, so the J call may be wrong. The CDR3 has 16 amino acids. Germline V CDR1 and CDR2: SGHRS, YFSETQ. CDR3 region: CASSLVSGTSGYEQYF. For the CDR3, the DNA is TGCGCCAGCAGCTTGGTGAGTGGGACTAGCGGCTACGAGCAGTACTTC.

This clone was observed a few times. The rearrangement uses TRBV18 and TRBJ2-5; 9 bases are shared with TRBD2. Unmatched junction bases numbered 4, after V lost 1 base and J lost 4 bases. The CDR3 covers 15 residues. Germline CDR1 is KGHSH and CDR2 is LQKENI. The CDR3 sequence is CASSPQKAGGETQYF. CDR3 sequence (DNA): TGTGCCAGCTCACCACAGAAAGCGGGGGGAGAGACCCAGTACTTC.

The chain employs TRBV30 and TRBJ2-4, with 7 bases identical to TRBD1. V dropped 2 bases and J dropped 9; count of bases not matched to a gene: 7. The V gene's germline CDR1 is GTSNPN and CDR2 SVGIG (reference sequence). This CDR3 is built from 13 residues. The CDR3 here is CAWSSYEGAIQYF. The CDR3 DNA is TGTGCCTGGAGTTCCTATGAGGGGGCCATTCAGTACTTC.

CDR3: CASSLEGARQPQHF. The CDR3 bases are TGTGCCAGCAGCTTGGAGGGGGCGCGGCAGCCCCAGCATTTT. The rearrangement uses TRBV5-5 and TRBJ1-5; 7 positions match TRBD1. This CDR3 contains 14 residues. The germline V gene has CDR1 SGHKS and CDR2 YYEKEE (reference sequence). V lost 0 bases and J lost 7; bases outside the gene matches: 4.

Here the CDR3 reads CASSPPGQGPYEQYF. Here the CDR3 DNA reads TGCGCCAGCAGCCCGCCGGGACAGGGTCCCTACGAGCAGTACTTC. The chain combines TRBV5-1 with TRBJ2-7, with 9 bases lining up with TRBD1. The V and J ends lost 4 bases and 2 bases, in that order; junction bases with no gene match: 7. This CDR3 comprises 15 residues. Germline CDR1 SGHRS, CDR2 YFSETQ.

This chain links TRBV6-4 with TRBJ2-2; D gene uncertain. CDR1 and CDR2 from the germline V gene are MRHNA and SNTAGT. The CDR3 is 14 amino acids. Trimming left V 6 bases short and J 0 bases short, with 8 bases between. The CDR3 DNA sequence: TGTGCCAGCAGCGTCGACTCGAACACCGGGGAGCTGTTTTTT. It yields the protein CASSVDSNTGELFF.

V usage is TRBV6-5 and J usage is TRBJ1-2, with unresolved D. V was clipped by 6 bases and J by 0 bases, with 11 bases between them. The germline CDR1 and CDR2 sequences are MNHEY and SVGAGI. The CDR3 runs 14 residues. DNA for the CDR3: TGTGCCAGCAGCAATGCGGGGTCTAACTATGGCTACACCTTC. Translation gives CASSNAGSNYGYTF.

The CDR3 is CASSPPGLALKNTGELFF. The CDR3 coding sequence is TGTGCCAGCAGTCCACCGGGACTAGCGCTGAAAAACACCGGGGAGCTGTTTTTT. The V call is TRBV2, the J call TRBJ2-2, with 10 bases that match TRBD2. The junction had 11 bases not matched to a gene; V was cut back by 5 bases and J by 2 bases. Germline assignment: CDR1 SNHLY and CDR2 FYNNEI. The length of the CDR3 is 18 residues.

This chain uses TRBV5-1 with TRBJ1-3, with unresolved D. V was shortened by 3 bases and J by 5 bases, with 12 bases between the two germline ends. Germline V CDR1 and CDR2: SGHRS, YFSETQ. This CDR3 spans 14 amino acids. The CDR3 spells CASSSELPRNTIYF. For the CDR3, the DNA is TGCGCCAGCAGCTCCGAGCTTCCTAGAAACACCATATATTTT.

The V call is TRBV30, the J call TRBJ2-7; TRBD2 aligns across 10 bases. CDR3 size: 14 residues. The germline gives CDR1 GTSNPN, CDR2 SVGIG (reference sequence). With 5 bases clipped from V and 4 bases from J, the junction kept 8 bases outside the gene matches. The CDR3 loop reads CAWELTSGVYEQYF. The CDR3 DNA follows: TGTGCCTGGGAACTAACTAGCGGGGTATACGAGCAGTACTTC.

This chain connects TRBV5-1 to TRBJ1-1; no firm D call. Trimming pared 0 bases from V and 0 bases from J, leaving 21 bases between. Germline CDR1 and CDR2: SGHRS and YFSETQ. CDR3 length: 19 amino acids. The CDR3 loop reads CASSLVSLPSSPMNTEAFF. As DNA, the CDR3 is TGCGCCAGCAGCTTGGTGTCCCTGCCTTCTTCCCCTATGAACACTGAAGCTTTCTTT.

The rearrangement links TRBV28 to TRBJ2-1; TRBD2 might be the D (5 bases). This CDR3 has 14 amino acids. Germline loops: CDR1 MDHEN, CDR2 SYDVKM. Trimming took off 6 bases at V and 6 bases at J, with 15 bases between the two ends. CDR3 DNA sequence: TGTGCCAGCAGGAGGACCCCTGCGGGCAATGAGCAGTTCTTC. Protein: CASRRTPAGNEQFF.

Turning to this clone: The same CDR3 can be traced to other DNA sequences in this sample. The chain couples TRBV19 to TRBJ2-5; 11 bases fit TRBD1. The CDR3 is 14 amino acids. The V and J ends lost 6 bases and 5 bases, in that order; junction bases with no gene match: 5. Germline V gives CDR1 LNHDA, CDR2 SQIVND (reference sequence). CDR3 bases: TGTGCCAGTAGCCGGACAGGGGGCAGGGAGACCCAGTACTTC. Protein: CASSRTGGRETQYF.

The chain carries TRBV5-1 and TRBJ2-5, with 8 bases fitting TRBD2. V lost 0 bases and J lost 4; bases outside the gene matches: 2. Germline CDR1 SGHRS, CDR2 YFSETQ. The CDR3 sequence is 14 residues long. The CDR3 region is CASSLGTSGETQYF. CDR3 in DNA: TGCGCCAGCAGCTTGGGTACTAGCGGAGAGACCCAGTACTTC.

The CDR3 DNA sequence: TGTGCCAGCAGCTTGGGCTGGGGGGAGAGCTCCTACAATGAGCAGTTCTTC. The encoded protein is CASSLGWGESSYNEQFF. The chain couples TRBV5-6 to TRBJ2-1; D possibly corresponds to TRBD2 (6 bases). The V gene lost 0 bases and the J gene lost 0 bases, with 13 bases spanning the gap. Germline CDR1 is SGHDT and CDR2 is YYEEEE. There are 17 residues in the CDR3.

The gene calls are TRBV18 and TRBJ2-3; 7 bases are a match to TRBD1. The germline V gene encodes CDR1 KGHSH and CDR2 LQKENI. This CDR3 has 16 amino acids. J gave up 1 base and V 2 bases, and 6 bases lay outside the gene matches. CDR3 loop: CASSPDLGQGTDTQYF. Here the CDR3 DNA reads TGTGCCAGCTCACCAGATCTCGGACAGGGCACAGATACGCAGTATTTT.

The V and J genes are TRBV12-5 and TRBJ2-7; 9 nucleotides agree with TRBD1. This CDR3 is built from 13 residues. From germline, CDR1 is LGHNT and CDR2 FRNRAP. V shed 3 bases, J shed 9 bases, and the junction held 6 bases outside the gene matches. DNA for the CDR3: TGTGCTAGTGGTTTAGGGACAGGGATGGTGCAGTACTTC. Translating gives CASGLGTGMVQYF.

The CDR3 DNA reads TGTGCCAGTAGTAGGACAGGGGATCAGCCCCAGCATTTT. Its protein product is CASSRTGDQPQHF. The gene calls are TRBV19 and TRBJ1-5; 9 bases are shared with TRBD1. This CDR3 contains 13 residues. Looked up from germline, CDR1 is LNHDA and CDR2 is SQIVND (reference sequence). Losses at the gene ends were 4 bases for V and 5 bases for J; bases not matched to a gene: 0.

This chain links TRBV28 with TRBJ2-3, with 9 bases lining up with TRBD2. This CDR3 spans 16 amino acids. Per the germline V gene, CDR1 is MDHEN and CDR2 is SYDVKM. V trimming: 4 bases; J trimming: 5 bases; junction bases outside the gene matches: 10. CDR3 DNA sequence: TGTGCCAGCAGTTCGCCCGTAGCGGGAGTGAGAGATACGCAGTATTTT. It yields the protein CASSSPVAGVRDTQYF.